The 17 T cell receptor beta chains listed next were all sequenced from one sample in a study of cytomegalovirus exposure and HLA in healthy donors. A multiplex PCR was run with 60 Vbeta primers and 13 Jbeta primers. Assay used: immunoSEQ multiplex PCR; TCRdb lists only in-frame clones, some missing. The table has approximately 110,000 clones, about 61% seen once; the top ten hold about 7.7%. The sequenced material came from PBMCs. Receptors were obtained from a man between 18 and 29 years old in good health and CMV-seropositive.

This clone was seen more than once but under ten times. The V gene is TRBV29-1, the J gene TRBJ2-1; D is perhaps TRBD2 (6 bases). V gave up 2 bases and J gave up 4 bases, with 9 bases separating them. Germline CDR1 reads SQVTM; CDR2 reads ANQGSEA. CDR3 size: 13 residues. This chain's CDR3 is CSVETGGYNEQFF. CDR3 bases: TGCAGCGTTGAAACCGGGGGTTACAATGAGCAGTTCTTC.

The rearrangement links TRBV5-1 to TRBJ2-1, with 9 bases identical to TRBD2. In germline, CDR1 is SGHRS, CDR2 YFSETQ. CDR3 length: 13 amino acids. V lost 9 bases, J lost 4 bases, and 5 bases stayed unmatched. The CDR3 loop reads CATRGGVYNEQFF. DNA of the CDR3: TGCGCCACCCGCGGGGGGGTTTACAATGAGCAGTTCTTC.

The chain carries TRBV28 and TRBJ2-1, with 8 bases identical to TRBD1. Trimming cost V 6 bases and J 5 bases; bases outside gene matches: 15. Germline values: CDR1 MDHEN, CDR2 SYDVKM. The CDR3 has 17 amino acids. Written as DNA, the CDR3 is TGTGCCAGCAGACCGCCCCCGGGGACAGGACCACACAATGAGCAGTTCTTC. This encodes CASRPPPGTGPHNEQFF.

The CDR3 nucleotides are TGTGCCAGCACCCGGGACAGCTCAAGCTTCTCTGGAAACACCATATATTTT. This gives the protein CASTRDSSSFSGNTIYF. V is TRBV13 and J is TRBJ1-3, with 7 bases matching TRBD1. The J segment lost 0 bases and the V segment lost 7 bases, leaving 12 bases of the junction unmatched. The V gene's germline CDR1 is PRHDT and CDR2 FYEKMQ (reference sequence). This CDR3 is built from 17 residues.

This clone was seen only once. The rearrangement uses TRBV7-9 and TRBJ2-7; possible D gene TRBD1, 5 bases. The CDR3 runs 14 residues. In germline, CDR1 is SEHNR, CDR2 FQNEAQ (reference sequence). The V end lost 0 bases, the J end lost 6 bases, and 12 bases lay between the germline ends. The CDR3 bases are TGTGCCAGCAGCTTAGCAGGGGCGGTTGGCGAGCAGTACGTC. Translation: CASSLAGAVGEQYV.

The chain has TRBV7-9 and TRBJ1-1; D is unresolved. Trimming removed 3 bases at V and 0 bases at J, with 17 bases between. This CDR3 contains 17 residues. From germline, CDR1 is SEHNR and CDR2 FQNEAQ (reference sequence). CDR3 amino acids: CASSFQELKKLNTEAFF. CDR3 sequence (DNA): TGTGCCAGCAGCTTTCAGGAACTGAAAAAACTGAACACTGAAGCTTTCTTT.

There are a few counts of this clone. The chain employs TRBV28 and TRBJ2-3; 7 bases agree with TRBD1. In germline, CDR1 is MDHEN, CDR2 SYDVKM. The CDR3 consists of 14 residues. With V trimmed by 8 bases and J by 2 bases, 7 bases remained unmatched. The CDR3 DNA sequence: TGTGCCAGCCAGGGGGATTACGACACAGATACGCAGTATTTT. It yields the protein CASQGDYDTDTQYF.

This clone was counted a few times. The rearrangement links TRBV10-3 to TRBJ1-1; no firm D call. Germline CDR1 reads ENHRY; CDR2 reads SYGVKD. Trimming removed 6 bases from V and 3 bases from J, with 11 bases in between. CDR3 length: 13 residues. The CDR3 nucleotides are TGTGCCATCAGCCCGGGTTCGGACACTGAAGCTTTCTTT. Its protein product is CAISPGSDTEAFF.

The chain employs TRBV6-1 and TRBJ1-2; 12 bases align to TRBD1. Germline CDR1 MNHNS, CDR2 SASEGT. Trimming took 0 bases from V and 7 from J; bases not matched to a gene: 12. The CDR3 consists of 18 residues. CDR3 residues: CASSEALRGTGGLGGYTF. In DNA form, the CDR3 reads TGTGCCAGCAGTGAAGCGCTTCGAGGGACAGGGGGCTTGGGTGGCTACACCTTC.

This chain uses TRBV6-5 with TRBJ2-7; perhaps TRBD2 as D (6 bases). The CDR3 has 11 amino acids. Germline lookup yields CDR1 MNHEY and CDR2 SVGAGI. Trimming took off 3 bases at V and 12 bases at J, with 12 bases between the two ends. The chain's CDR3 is CASSYSGVGYF. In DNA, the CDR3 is TGTGCCAGCAGTTATTCGGGGGTGGGGTACTTC.

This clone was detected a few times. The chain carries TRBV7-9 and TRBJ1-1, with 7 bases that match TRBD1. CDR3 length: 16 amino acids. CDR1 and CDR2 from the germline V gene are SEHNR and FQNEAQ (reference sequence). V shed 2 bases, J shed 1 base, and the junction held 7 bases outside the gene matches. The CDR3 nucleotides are TGTGCCAGCAGCTTACTAATGGGACAGCCGAACACTGAAGCTTTCTTT. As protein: CASSLLMGQPNTEAFF.

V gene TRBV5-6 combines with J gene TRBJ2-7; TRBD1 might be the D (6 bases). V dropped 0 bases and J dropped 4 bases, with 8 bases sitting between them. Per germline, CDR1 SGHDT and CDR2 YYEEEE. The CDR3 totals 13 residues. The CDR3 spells CASSLDRAYEQYF. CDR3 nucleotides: TGTGCCAGCAGCTTGGACAGGGCGTACGAGCAGTACTTC.

CDR3 region: CASGVTHEGEKLFF. In DNA form, the CDR3 reads TGTGCCAGCGGAGTGACCCATGAGGGTGAAAAACTGTTTTTT. V and J are TRBV7-9 and TRBJ1-4; no reliable D call. The CDR3 contains 14 residues. The V and J ends lost 8 bases and 7 bases respectively, with 17 bases between them. Germline V gene data show CDR1 as SEHNR and CDR2 as FQNEAQ (reference sequence).

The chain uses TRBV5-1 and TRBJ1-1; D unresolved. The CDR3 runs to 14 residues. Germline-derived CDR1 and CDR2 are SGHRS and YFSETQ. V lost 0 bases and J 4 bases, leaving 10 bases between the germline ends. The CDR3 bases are TGCGCCAGCAGCTTGGATTTGGGGAGCACTGAAGCTTTCTTT. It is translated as CASSLDLGSTEAFF.

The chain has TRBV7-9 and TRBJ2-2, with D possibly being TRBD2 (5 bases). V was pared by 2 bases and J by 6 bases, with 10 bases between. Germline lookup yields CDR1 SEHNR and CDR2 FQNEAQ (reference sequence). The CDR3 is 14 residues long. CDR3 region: CASSLKGGPGELFF. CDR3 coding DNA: TGTGCCAGCAGCTTAAAGGGCGGGCCCGGGGAGCTGTTTTTT.

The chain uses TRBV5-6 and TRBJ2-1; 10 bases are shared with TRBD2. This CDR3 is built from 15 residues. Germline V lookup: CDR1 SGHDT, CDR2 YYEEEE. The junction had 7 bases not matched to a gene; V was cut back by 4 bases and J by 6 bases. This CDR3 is CASSALAGAGNEQFF. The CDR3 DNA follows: TGTGCCAGCAGCGCCCTAGCGGGGGCGGGCAATGAGCAGTTCTTC.

The CDR3 loop is CASSLAVGGTQYF. DNA of the CDR3: TGTGCCAGCAGTCTAGCCGTGGGAGGGACCCAGTACTTC. V gene TRBV2 combines with J gene TRBJ2-5, with TRBD2 as a possible D gene (6 bases). CDR1 and CDR2 (germline): SNHLY, FYNNEI. This CDR3 region has 13 residues. The V end lost 5 bases, the J end lost 7 bases, and 14 bases lay between the germline ends.